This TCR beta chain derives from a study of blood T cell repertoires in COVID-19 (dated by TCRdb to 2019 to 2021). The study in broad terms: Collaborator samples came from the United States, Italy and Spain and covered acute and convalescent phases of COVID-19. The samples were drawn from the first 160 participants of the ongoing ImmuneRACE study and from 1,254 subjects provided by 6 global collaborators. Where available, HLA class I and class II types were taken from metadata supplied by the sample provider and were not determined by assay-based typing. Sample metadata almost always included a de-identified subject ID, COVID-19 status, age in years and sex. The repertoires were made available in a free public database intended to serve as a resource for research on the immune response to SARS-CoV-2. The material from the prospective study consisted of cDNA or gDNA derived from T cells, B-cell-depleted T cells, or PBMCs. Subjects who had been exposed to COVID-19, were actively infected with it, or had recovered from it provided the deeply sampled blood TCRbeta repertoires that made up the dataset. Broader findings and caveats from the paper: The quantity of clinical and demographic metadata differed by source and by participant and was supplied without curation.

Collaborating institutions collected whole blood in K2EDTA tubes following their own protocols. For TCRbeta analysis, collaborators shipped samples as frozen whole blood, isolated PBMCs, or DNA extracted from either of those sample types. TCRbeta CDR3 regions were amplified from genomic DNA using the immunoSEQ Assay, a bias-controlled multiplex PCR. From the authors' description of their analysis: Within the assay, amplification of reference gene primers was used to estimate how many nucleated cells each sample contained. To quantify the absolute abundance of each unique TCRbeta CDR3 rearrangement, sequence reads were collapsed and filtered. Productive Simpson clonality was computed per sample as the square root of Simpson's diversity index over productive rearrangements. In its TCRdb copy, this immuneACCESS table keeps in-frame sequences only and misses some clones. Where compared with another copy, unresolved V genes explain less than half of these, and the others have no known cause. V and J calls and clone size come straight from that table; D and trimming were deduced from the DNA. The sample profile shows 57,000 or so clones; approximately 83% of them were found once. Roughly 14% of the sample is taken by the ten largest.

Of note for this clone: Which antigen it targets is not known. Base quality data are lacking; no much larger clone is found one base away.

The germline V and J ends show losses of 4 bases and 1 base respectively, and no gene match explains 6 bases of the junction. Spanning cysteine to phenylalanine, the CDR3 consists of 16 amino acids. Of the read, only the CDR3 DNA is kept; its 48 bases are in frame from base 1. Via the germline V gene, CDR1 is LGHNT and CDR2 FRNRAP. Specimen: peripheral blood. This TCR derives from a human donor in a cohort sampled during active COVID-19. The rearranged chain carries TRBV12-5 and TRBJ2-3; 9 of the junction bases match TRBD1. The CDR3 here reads CASGSGTGWGTDTQYF. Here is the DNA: TGTGCTAGTGGTTCTGGGACAGGGTGGGGCACAGATACGCAGTATTTT.